A selection of T cell receptor beta chains follows, all from one sample in a study of blood T cells in healthy people across ages. From the 5' RACE reads, TCRdb called clonotypes with MiXCR, one entry per CDR3 protein. Altogether about 680,000 distinct CDR3 sequences are present, around half being singletons, with the ten largest covering roughly 34%. Sequenced material: blood. The receptors derive from a woman in her sixties or seventies in good health. Both conserved end residues are part of each CDR3. The D gene is left open where the match is weak. Clone size is stated in some rows and not others, as once, few, many or a class when expanded.

j_call,clone_size,v_call,d_call,cdr3_nt,cdr3_aa
TRBJ2-2,-,TRBV29-1,-,TGCAGCGTTGTAGTCTCGAACACCGGGGAGCTGTTTTTT,CSVVVSNTGELFF
TRBJ2-5,few,TRBV21-1,-,TGTGCCAGCCGTGGGCGGTACCAAGAGACCCAGTACTTC,CASRGRYQETQYF
TRBJ1-6,-,TRBV27,TRBD1,TGTGCCAGCAGTCCTGACAGGGGGCCTTCACCCCTCCACTTT,CASSPDRGPSPLHF
TRBJ2-1,-,TRBV10-3,TRBD2,TGTGCCAGCCATAGGGGACTAGCGGGAGTCAATGAGCAGTTCTTC,CASHRGLAGVNEQFF
TRBJ1-1,-,TRBV9,-,TGTGCCACCGGCCCGGGGGCGGATGCTTTCTTT,CATGPGADAFF
TRBJ2-7,few,TRBV20-1,-,TGCAGTGCTAGAGATACGGGGAGCTCCTACGAGCAGTACTTC,CSARDTGSSYEQYF
TRBJ2-7,once,TRBV29-1,-,TGCAGCGTTGATGGTGAAACCGAGCAGTACTTC,CSVDGETEQYF
TRBJ1-4,-,TRBV6-1,-,TGTGCCAGCAGTGAAGAGAGGGCCAGAAATGAAAAACTGTTTTTT,CASSEERARNEKLFF
TRBJ2-7,few,TRBV12-3/TRBV12-4,TRBD2,TGTGCCAGCGGGCGGGGGTACGAGCAGTACTTC,CASGRGYEQYF
TRBJ1-2,-,TRBV2,-,TGTGCCAGCAGTGAAGGGCGGAGGTATGGCTACACCTTC,CASSEGRRYGYTF
TRBJ2-7,-,TRBV5-1,-,TGCGCCAGCAGCCCTGAGGATGACACCACCTACGAGCAGTACTTC,CASSPEDDTTYEQYF
TRBJ2-3,-,TRBV29-1,-,TGCAGCGTTAATAATCACGTCAAAGATACGCAGTATTTT,CSVNNHVKDTQYF
TRBJ1-2,-,TRBV28,TRBD1,TGTGCCACAAAGCATTCCCGGCAGGGGGCTGGCTACACCTTC,CATKHSRQGAGYTF
TRBJ2-1,many,TRBV27,TRBD1,TGTGCCAGCAGTTTATCCCCGGACAGGGCCAATGAGCAGTTCTTC,CASSLSPDRANEQFF
TRBJ2-7,-,TRBV7-2,-,TGTGCCAGCAGACTCACAGGAAACGAGCAGTACTTC,CASRLTGNEQYF
TRBJ2-7,many,TRBV29-1,-,TGCAGCGTAAAGGGCTCCTACGAGCAGTACTTC,CSVKGSYEQYF
TRBJ2-1,-,TRBV7-9,TRBD1,TGTGCCAGCAGCTTATTATATCGCCGGACAGGTCGTGACAATGAGCAGTTCTTC,CASSLLYRRTGRDNEQFF
TRBJ1-1,few,TRBV20-1,TRBD1,TGCAGTGCTAGTCCCCGGGACAGGGGGTATAGGTCTGAAGCTTTCTTT,CSASPRDRGYRSEAFF
TRBJ2-1,-,TRBV3-1,-,TGTGCCAGCAGCCAAGGAGGCTATCGGGGTCAGTTCTTC,CASSQGGYRGQFF
TRBJ2-5,few,TRBV29-1,-,TGCAGCGTTAACGGGGCGGTCGGGGAGACCCAGTACTTC,CSVNGAVGETQYF
TRBJ2-3,-,TRBV29-1,-,TGCAGCGTCTCCGGGGCTGGCACAGATACGCAGTATTTT,CSVSGAGTDTQYF
TRBJ2-7,-,TRBV5-1,-,TGCGCCAGCAGTTCCCGAGGGTTCTACGAGCAGTACTTC,CASSSRGFYEQYF
TRBJ2-1,-,TRBV29-1,-,TGCAGCGTTTCTAGTAAGAATGAGCAGTTCTTC,CSVSSKNEQFF
TRBJ2-3,-,TRBV7-2,-,TGTGCCAGCAGCTTATCCCGGAATACGCAGTATTTT,CASSLSRNTQYF
TRBJ2-3,-,TRBV7-2,-,TGTGCCAGCAGCTTAGAGGGAAAGGCAGATACGCAGTATTTT,CASSLEGKADTQYF
TRBJ2-7,-,TRBV29-1,-,TGCAGCGTACGCAGGGGTATGGAGACCCGGTACTTC,CSVRRGMETRYF
TRBJ2-3,-,TRBV7-2,TRBD2,TGTGCCAGCAGCTTAGCGTATTTACGGGAGGGCCCCGATACGCAGTATTTT,CASSLAYLREGPDTQYF
TRBJ2-1,-,TRBV20-1,TRBD2,TGCAGTGCCCCGACTAGCGGGAATGAGCAGTTCTTC,CSAPTSGNEQFF
TRBJ2-1,-,TRBV12-3/TRBV12-4,-,TGTGCCAGCAGTTTAGTTAGCAATGAGCAGTTCTTC,CASSLVSNEQFF
TRBJ2-1,-,TRBV29-1,TRBD1,TGCAGCGTCGCACAGGGGGCAGAACAGTTCTTC,CSVAQGAEQFF
TRBJ2-7,-,TRBV9,-,TGTGCCAGCAGCGTAGCGCCTGAGGGGTACGAGCAGTACTTC,CASSVAPEGYEQYF
TRBJ2-3,few,TRBV9,-,TGTGCCAGCAGCGTAGCCACTAGCACAGATACGCAGTATTTT,CASSVATSTDTQYF
TRBJ2-7,-,TRBV3-1,TRBD2,TGTGCCAGCAGCCTTCGACTAGCGTTCGAGCAGTACTTC,CASSLRLAFEQYF
TRBJ2-6,few,TRBV24-1,-,TGTGCCACCAGTGATTGGGAAGGCAGGGGTTTCGGTGGGGCCAACGTCCTGACTTTC,CATSDWEGRGFGGANVLTF